This is a list of T cell receptor beta chains from one sample in a study of T cells after yellow fever vaccination. MiXCR, applied by TCRdb to the 5' RACE reads, yields one record per CDR3 protein. The repertoire holds 100,000 to 150,000 distinct CDR3 sequences, with more than 7.5% as singletons. Material: CD8+ T cells sorted from PBMCs, obtained on the day of the yellow fever booster vaccination. The source is a man younger than 30 who received the YFV17D yellow fever vaccine. The CDR3 runs from the conserved cysteine through the conserved F or W. The D gene is left open where the match is weak. Rows give clone size only sometimes, using once, few, many, or a class for an expanded clone.

D gene,J gene,V gene,clone size,CDR3 DNA,CDR3 protein
TRBD2,TRBJ2-5,TRBV12-3/TRBV12-4,NA,TGTGCCAGCAGCCGGGCTAGCGGGGGATCGGGCGAGACCCAGTACTTC,CASSRASGGSGETQYF
NA,TRBJ2-7,TRBV27,NA,TGTGCCAGCAGTCCGCAGGGTAGCGCCTACGAGCAGTACTTC,CASSPQGSAYEQYF
NA,TRBJ1-3,TRBV6-1,few,TGTGCCAGCAGTGAACTGGGTAGGGACACCATATATTTT,CASSELGRDTIYF
NA,TRBJ1-3,TRBV4-3,NA,TGCGCCAGCAGCTCGCATAGTGGAAACACCATATATTTT,CASSSHSGNTIYF
NA,TRBJ1-5,TRBV29-1,NA,TGCAGCGTTGCAAGGGCGGACACCATTTATAGCAATCAGCCCCAGCATTTT,CSVARADTIYSNQPQHF
NA,TRBJ2-3,TRBV7-8,NA,TGTGCCAGCAGCAGCTTAGCGGAAGCTAGCACAGATACGCAGTATTTT,CASSSLAEASTDTQYF
NA,TRBJ2-1,TRBV7-6,NA,TGTGCCAGCAGCCCCCTAATGACTAGGAACCAATTCTTC,CASSPLMTRNQFF
NA,TRBJ2-1,TRBV5-1,NA,TGCGCCAGCAGCTGGGGCCGATCGGGATACAATGAGCAGTTCTTC,CASSWGRSGYNEQFF
NA,TRBJ2-3,TRBV4-1,NA,TGCGCCAGCAGCCAAGGCCGCGGAGGGGGGCTTACAGATACGCAGTATTTT,CASSQGRGGGLTDTQYF
TRBD1,TRBJ2-2,TRBV4-1,few,TGCGCCAGCAGCCAAGCCGGGACAGGGCAGCCCGGGGAGCTGTTTTTT,CASSQAGTGQPGELFF
NA,TRBJ1-2,TRBV6-4,few,TGTGCCAGCAGCATGTGGGGACGCTATGGCTACACCTTC,CASSMWGRYGYTF
NA,TRBJ1-2,TRBV19,NA,TGTGCCAGTACTGCGGCGGGTAACTATGGCTACACCTTC,CASTAAGNYGYTF
TRBD1,TRBJ1-1,TRBV4-1,few,TGCGCCAGCAGCCAAGTAACCCCAGGGGGAACTGAAGCTTTCTTT,CASSQVTPGGTEAFF
NA,TRBJ2-4,TRBV12-3/TRBV12-4,many,TGTGCCAGCAGTTCCGGGGGAGACATTCAGTACTTC,CASSSGGDIQYF
NA,TRBJ2-5,TRBV20-1,few,TGCAGTGCTAGAGGGACAGCAAAACAAGAGACCCAGTACTTC,CSARGTAKQETQYF
TRBD2,TRBJ2-1,TRBV7-6,many,TGTGCCAGCAGCCCCGGGACTAGCGGGACTTACAATGAGCAGTTCTTC,CASSPGTSGTYNEQFF
NA,TRBJ2-5,TRBV7-2,few,TGTGCCAGCAGCCCAGGGAGCAGGGGCAGAGAGACCCAGTACTTC,CASSPGSRGRETQYF
TRBD2,TRBJ2-7,TRBV2,NA,TGTGCCAGCAGTAGCGGGGGGGTCAGAGAGCAGTACTTC,CASSSGGVREQYF
NA,TRBJ2-5,TRBV10-3,many,TGTGCCATCAGGACAGAAAAAGAGACCCAGTACTTC,CAIRTEKETQYF
TRBD1,TRBJ2-3,TRBV2,NA,TGTGCCAGCAGGGCCGTCGGACAGGCAGTTTTCACAGATACGCAGTATTTT,CASRAVGQAVFTDTQYF
NA,TRBJ2-5,TRBV9,NA,TGTGCCAGCAGCGACCCAGCGAAAGAGACCCAGTACTTC,CASSDPAKETQYF
NA,TRBJ2-7,TRBV11-2,few,TGTGCCAGCAGCTTCAAGGGGAAGAGGTACGAGCAGTACTTC,CASSFKGKRYEQYF
TRBD2,TRBJ2-7,TRBV7-2,NA,TGTGCCAGCAGTTTCTCTCCGGGACTAGCGGTTGTGCAGTACTTC,CASSFSPGLAVVQYF
NA,TRBJ2-2,TRBV4-1,few,TGCGCCAGCAGCCAAGATCAGGAGCTGATCGGGGAGCTGTTTTTT,CASSQDQELIGELFF
NA,TRBJ2-3,TRBV12-3/TRBV12-4,few,TGTGCCACCATCTCGGCGGGGGCGTTCACAGATACGCAGTATTTT,CATISAGAFTDTQYF